The present T cell receptor (beta chain) was sequenced within a study of cytomegalovirus exposure and HLA in healthy donors. Study results and caveats: Rarity marked most TCR sequences, yet some public TCRs occurred in many donors. Presence/absence comparisons presumed near-even sequencing depth among donors. Indistinguishability led to the exclusion of some V segments, TRBV6-2 and TRBV6-3 included.

The CDR3 has 13 amino acids. Trimming removed 8 bases from V and 4 bases from J, with 15 bases in between. Germline values: CDR1 MNHNS, CDR2 SASEGT. Concerning this clone itself: What it binds is not known.

PCR used 60 Vbeta primers and 13 Jbeta primers. Source study methods: Later, an analysis found 75 million to 90 million unique TCR beta chains, and about 10 million of these were shared. The table came from immunoSEQ multiplex PCR; TCRdb's copy has only in-frame clones and leaves some out. The V and J calls and the clone size are those of that table, but D and trimming were determined from the DNA. The top ten hold just under 3% of the sample, which has about 120,000 clones, 75% seen once. The gene calls are TRBV6-1 and TRBJ2-7, with D possibly matching TRBD1 (5 bases). The origin of this receptor is a woman in her forties in good health and CMV-seropositive. The sequenced sample was PBMCs. CDR3 amino acids: CASGVAGAYEQYF. The DNA for the CDR3 is TGTGCCAGCGGGGTTGCTGGGGCGTACGAGCAGTACTTC.